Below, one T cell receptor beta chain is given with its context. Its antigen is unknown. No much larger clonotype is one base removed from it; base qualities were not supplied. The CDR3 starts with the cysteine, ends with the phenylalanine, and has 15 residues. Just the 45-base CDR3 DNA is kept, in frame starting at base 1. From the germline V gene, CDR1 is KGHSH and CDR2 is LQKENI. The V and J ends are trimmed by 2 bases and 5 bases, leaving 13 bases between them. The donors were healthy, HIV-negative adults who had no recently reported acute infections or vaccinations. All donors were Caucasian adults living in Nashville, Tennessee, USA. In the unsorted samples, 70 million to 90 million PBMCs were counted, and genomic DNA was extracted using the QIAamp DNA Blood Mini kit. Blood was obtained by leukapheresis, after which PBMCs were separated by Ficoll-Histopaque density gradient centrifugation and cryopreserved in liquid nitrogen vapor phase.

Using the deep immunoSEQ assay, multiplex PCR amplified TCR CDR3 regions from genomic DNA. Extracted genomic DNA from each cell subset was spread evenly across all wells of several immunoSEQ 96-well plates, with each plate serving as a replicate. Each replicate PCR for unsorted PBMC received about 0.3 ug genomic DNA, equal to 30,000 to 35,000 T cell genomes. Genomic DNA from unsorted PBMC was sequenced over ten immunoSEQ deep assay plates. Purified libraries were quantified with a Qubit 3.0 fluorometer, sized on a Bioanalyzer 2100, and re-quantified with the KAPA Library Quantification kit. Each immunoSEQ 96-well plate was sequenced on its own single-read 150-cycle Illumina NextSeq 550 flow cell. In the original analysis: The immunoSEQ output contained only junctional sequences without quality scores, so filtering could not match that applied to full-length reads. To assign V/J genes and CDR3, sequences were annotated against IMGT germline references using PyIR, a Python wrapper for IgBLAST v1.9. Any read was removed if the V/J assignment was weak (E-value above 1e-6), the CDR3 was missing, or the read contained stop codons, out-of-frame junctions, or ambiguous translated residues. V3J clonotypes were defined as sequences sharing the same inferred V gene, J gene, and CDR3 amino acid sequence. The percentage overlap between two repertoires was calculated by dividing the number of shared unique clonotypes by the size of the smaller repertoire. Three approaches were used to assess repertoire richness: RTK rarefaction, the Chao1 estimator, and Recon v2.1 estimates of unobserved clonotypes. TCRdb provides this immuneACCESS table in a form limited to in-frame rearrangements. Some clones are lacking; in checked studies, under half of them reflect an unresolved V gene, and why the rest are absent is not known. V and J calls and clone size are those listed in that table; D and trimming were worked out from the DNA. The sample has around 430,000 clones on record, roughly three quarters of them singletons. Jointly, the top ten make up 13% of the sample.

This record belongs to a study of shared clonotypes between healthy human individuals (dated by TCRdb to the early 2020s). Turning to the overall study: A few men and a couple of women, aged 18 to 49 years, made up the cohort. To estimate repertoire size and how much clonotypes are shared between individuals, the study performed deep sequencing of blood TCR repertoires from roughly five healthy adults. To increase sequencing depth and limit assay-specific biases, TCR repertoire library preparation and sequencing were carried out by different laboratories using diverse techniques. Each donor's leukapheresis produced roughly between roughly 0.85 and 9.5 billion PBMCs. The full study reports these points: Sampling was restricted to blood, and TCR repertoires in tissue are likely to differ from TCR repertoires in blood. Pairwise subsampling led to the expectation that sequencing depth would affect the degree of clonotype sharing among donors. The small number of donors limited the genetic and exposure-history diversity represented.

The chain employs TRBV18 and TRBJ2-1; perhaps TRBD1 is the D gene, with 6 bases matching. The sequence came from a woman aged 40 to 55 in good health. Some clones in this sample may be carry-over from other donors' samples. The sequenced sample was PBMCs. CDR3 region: CASSPFGTLDNEQFF. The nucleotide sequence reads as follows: TGTGCCAGCTCACCATTCGGGACACTCGACAATGAGCAGTTCTTC.